These T cell receptor beta chains were read from a single sample in a study of cytomegalovirus exposure and HLA in healthy donors. The method was immunoSEQ multiplex PCR; TCRdb's version includes in-frame clones alone and lacks a portion of them. The table includes approximately 170,000 clones, about 85% detected once. The sequenced material came from PBMCs. The receptors shown here come from a boy aged 2 to 10 in good health and CMV-seronegative. CDR3s leave out the opening cysteine and the closing phenylalanine or tryptophan. The order of the fields is CDR3 protein, D gene, J gene, V gene. D genes are given only for firm matches.

ASSLWWDSAYNEQF TRBD1 TRBJ2-1 TRBV5-1
ASSFRAGGTDTQY TRBD2 TRBJ2-3 TRBV27
ASSGTSISETQY TRBD2 TRBJ2-5 TRBV6-5
ASSLTRGYEQY . TRBJ2-7 TRBV6-5
ASSLTGLGEQY . TRBJ2-7 TRBV5-1
ASSRSDNEQF . TRBJ2-1 TRBV6-5
ASSVTGKIGNEQF . TRBJ2-1 TRBV6-4
ASSFLGKGATEAF . TRBJ1-1 TRBV27
ASSPAGTGLETQY TRBD1 TRBJ2-5 TRBV6-1
ASSNRETYTEAF . TRBJ1-1 TRBV28
AWSVLEGRDTEAF . TRBJ1-1 TRBV30
ASSLAQLAGERPSTDTQY TRBD2 TRBJ2-3 TRBV5-1
ASSVGDQETQY . TRBJ2-5 TRBV5-1
SVVGASGNQETQY TRBD2 TRBJ2-5 TRBV29-1
ASSYSIWTGMMGYT TRBD1 TRBJ1-2 TRBV6-5
ASSFLRRQY . TRBJ2-3 TRBV5-1
ASSLIRGGHTDTQY . TRBJ2-3 TRBV7-3
ASSPLAGGGTDTQY TRBD2 TRBJ2-3 TRBV5-4
ASSLTGGTGELF TRBD1 TRBJ2-2 TRBV28
SVRDSLLTLAKNIQY TRBD1 TRBJ2-4 TRBV29-1
ASRISGGTDTQY . TRBJ2-3 TRBV6-1
ASSLAGDETQY . TRBJ2-5 TRBV5-6
ASSEAYYEQY . TRBJ2-7 TRBV6-1
ASSFYRTENQPQH . TRBJ1-5 TRBV5-6
ASSSAGTDTEAF TRBD1 TRBJ1-1 TRBV11-2
ASSSPRTSGDHVADTQY TRBD2 TRBJ2-3 TRBV7-9
ASSLAFGVEQY . TRBJ2-7 TRBV28
ASRKTGTNTGELF . TRBJ2-2 TRBV6-5
ASWLAGIGVHNEQF TRBD2 TRBJ2-1 TRBV13
ASSLADTNYGYT . TRBJ1-2 TRBV5-1
ASSIGQGAGNTIY TRBD1 TRBJ1-3 TRBV19
AIPGGLLAKNIQY TRBD2 TRBJ2-4 TRBV4-1
ASSPKGAGGGANQPQH TRBD1 TRBJ1-5 TRBV11-2
ASSPQGDTEAF TRBD1 TRBJ1-1 TRBV4-1
AWSRVRSGYPGELF . TRBJ2-2 TRBV30
ASTPGGHQETQY . TRBJ2-5 TRBV19
ASRTSGVRDTQY TRBD2 TRBJ2-3 TRBV28
AISEFNSGYT . TRBJ1-2 TRBV10-3
ASSPGLAGAREETQY TRBD2 TRBJ2-5 TRBV18
ASSPFDRDYGYT TRBD1 TRBJ1-2 TRBV6-5
ASSLSEGIQETQY . TRBJ2-5 TRBV7-9
ASSVAPAGNAGELF . TRBJ2-2 TRBV9